These 27 T cell receptor beta chains share one sample of origin, sequenced in a study of blood T cell repertoires in COVID-19. The table came from immunoSEQ multiplex PCR; TCRdb's copy has only in-frame clones and leaves some out. Of fewer than 65,000 clones detected, approximately 86% appear once; the ten largest clones hold about 1.2%. The sample comprised peripheral blood. The receptors shown here come from a man aged 55 to 69 with acute or convalescent COVID-19.

V is TRBV7-9 and J is TRBJ2-1, with 7 bases aligning to TRBD2. Germline trimming cut 5 bases from V and 5 bases from J; bases unmatched to any gene: 9. This CDR3 region has 15 residues. The germline V gene encodes CDR1 SEHNR and CDR2 FQNEAQ (reference sequence). The CDR3 loop is CASSPPSGDNNEQFF. The CDR3 region has the DNA TGTGCCAGCAGCCCACCCAGCGGGGATAACAATGAGCAGTTCTTC.

The chain joins TRBV28 to TRBJ2-3; 8 nucleotides line up with TRBD2. V lost 5 bases to trimming and J lost 6 bases; unmatched junction nucleotides: 13. The CDR3 loop spans 16 amino acids. Germline V gives CDR1 MDHEN, CDR2 SYDVKM. The CDR3 DNA reads TGTGCCAGCAGTCCCAGATTATTAGCGGGGAGTGATACGCAGTATTTT. Its protein is CASSPRLLAGSDTQYF.

This chain uses TRBV14 with TRBJ1-1, with D perhaps matching TRBD1 (5 bases). The CDR3 runs 16 residues. The ends were cut back, 4 bases at V and 0 bases at J, with 15 bases in the middle. The V gene's germline CDR1 is SGHDN and CDR2 FVKESK. This CDR3 reads CASSPLGGVMNTEAFF. The CDR3 nucleotides are TGTGCCAGCAGCCCCCTGGGGGGGGTCATGAACACTGAAGCTTTCTTT. The variable domain in full, with the rest retrieved from reference TRBV14 and TRBJ1-1, is EAGVTQFPSHSVIEKGQTVTLRCDPISGHDNLYWYRRVMGKEIKFLLHFVKESKQDESGMPNNRFLAERTGGTYSTLKVQPAELEDSGVYFCASSPLGGVMNTEAFFGQGTRLTVV.

This chain connects TRBV20-1 to TRBJ2-7, with 7 bases identical to TRBD2. Germline CDR1 is DFQATT and CDR2 is SNEGSKA (reference sequence). This CDR3 is built from 19 residues. After removal of 3 bases from V and 5 bases from J, the junction contained 25 bases not matched to a gene. This CDR3 is CSASGSVASGPRGGNEQYF. CDR3 in DNA: TGCAGTGCTAGTGGTTCTGTGGCTAGCGGACCGAGGGGTGGAAACGAGCAGTACTTC.

The V call is TRBV5-1, the J call TRBJ1-1; 7 bases are a match to TRBD1. Germline assignment: CDR1 SGHRS and CDR2 YFSETQ. V trimming: 4 bases; J trimming: 7 bases; junction bases outside the gene matches: 13. The CDR3 is 15 amino acids. The CDR3 sequence is CASSPDVTGVGEAFF. CDR3 in DNA: TGCGCCAGCAGCCCCGATGTAACAGGGGTGGGTGAAGCTTTCTTT. The full variable domain, its missing parts supplied by reference TRBV5-1 and TRBJ1-1, is KAGVTQTPRYLIKTRGQQVTLSCSPISGHRSVSWYQQTPGQGLQFLFEYFSETQRNKGNFPGRFSGRQFSNSRSEMNVSTLELGDSALYLCASSPDVTGVGEAFFGQGTRLTVV.

The chain has TRBV6-5 and TRBJ1-3; D is uncertain. With 0 bases removed from V and 2 bases from J, the gap between germline ends came to 11 bases. The germline CDR1 and CDR2 sequences are MNHEY and SVGAGI. The CDR3 consists of 16 residues. CDR3 DNA: TGTGCCAGCAGTTACTCGAGCAGAGGGACTGGAAACACCATATATTTT. Its translation: CASSYSSRGTGNTIYF.

This chain connects TRBV7-2 to TRBJ1-4, with D hard to call. V lost 4 bases and J lost 0, with 9 bases in between. Germline V gene lookup returns CDR1 SGHTA and CDR2 FQGNSA. The CDR3 extends over 15 amino acids. This CDR3 is CASSSRRATNEKLFF. In DNA form, the CDR3 reads TGTGCCAGCAGCTCTAGGCGTGCAACTAATGAAAAACTGTTTTTT.

The rearrangement joins TRBV4-2 to TRBJ2-1; TRBD2 aligns across 7 bases. This CDR3 has 17 residues. CDR1 is LGHNA and CDR2 is YNFKEQ in the germline V gene. The V and J ends lost 0 bases and 8 bases, in that order; junction bases with no gene match: 13. CDR3 region: CASSQDKVAGLLDEQFF. The CDR3 DNA reads as TGTGCCAGCAGCCAAGATAAGGTAGCGGGTCTCTTGGATGAGCAGTTCTTC.

CDR3 sequence reads: CAISDSGRVLLNTEAFF. CDR3 nucleotide sequence: TGTGCCATCAGTGACTCGGGCAGGGTCCTTTTGAACACTGAAGCTTTCTTT. The V call is TRBV10-3, the J call TRBJ1-1; a possible D gene is TRBD1 (5 bases). Between the trimmed V and J ends, which lost 3 bases and 0 bases, there was a span of 17 bases. Germline V CDR1 and CDR2: ENHRY, SYGVKD. The CDR3 runs 17 residues.

The chain recombines TRBV5-1 with TRBJ2-1; D not resolved. Trimming removed 0 bases from V and 4 bases from J, with 5 bases in between. The CDR3 has 13 amino acids. CDR1 and CDR2 (germline): SGHRS, YFSETQ. The CDR3 coding sequence is TGCGCCAGCAGCTTGGGCGGATACAATGAGCAGTTCTTC. This translates into CASSLGGYNEQFF.

This chain uses TRBV3-1 (or the pseudogene TRBV3-2) with TRBJ1-3; a possible D gene is TRBD1 (6 bases). The V gene's germline CDR1 is LGHDT and CDR2 YNNKEL (reference sequence). This CDR3 is built from 16 residues. The ends were cut back, 1 base at V and 5 bases at J, with 15 bases in the middle. The CDR3 DNA is TGTGCCAGCAGCCAAGTATCCAGGGGTTTGAGAAACACCATATATTTT. Amino acid sequence: CASSQVSRGLRNTIYF.

The chain combines TRBV19 with TRBJ1-1, with D uncertain. This CDR3 comprises 14 residues. Trimming pared 2 bases from V and 5 bases from J, leaving 12 bases between. Germline-derived CDR1 and CDR2 are LNHDA and SQIVND (reference sequence). The CDR3 loop is CASSISGDGTEAFF. The CDR3 coding sequence is TGTGCCAGTAGTATATCAGGCGACGGAACTGAAGCTTTCTTT.

J is TRBJ1-2 and V is TRBV7-8; 7 bases agree with TRBD1. Looked up from germline, CDR1 is SGHVS and CDR2 is FQNEAQ. Trimming removed 5 bases from V and 3 bases from J; junction bases left unmatched: 6. The CDR3 length is 14 residues. In DNA, the CDR3 is TGTGCCAGCAGCCCCATTCAGGGGGACTATGGCTACACCTTC. It codes for CASSPIQGDYGYTF.

The count of this clone is one. The chain carries TRBV7-3 and TRBJ2-1; TRBD2 matches at 7 bases. CDR1 and CDR2 (germline): SGHTA, FQGTGA. The CDR3 has 14 amino acids. V gave up 5 bases and J gave up 5 bases; unmatched junction bases: 6. CDR3 nucleotide sequence: TGTGCCAGCAGCGCCGGGACTACCAACAATGAGCAGTTCTTC. Amino acid sequence: CASSAGTTNNEQFF.

The V call is TRBV10-1, the J call TRBJ1-1; the D gene is possibly TRBD1 (6 bases). The V gene lost 4 bases and the J gene lost 1 base, with 13 bases spanning the gap. The CDR3 totals 15 residues. Per germline, CDR1 WNHNN and CDR2 SYGVQD (reference sequence). The DNA of the CDR3 is TGCGCCAGCAGTGTTGGTGGGGGCCAGAACACTGAAGCTTTCTTT. This encodes CASSVGGGQNTEAFF.

This clone has a handful of counts. The chain joins TRBV14 to TRBJ2-7; D gene uncertain. V dropped 2 bases and J dropped 7 bases, with 9 bases sitting between them. This CDR3 is built from 12 residues. CDR1 is SGHDN and CDR2 is FVKESK in the germline V gene. The CDR3 reads CASSQINLEQYF. CDR3 DNA: TGTGCCAGCAGCCAAATCAATTTGGAGCAGTACTTC.

CDR3 bases: TGTGCCAGCAGCTTGGAGACAGGTTTTTTAGAGACCCAGTACTTC. Translating gives CASSLETGFLETQYF. The V call is TRBV5-5, the J call TRBJ2-5; TRBD1 is a possible D gene (6 bases). Trimming took off 0 bases at V and 4 bases at J, with 13 bases between the two ends. CDR1 and CDR2 from the germline V gene are SGHKS and YYEKEE (reference sequence). The CDR3 runs to 15 residues.

The chain joins TRBV19 to TRBJ1-6, with D tentatively TRBD1 (5 bases). From germline, CDR1 is LNHDA and CDR2 SQIVND (reference sequence). Trimming removed 5 bases at V and 6 bases at J, with 11 bases between. The CDR3 has 14 residues. The CDR3 DNA reads as TGTGCCAGTAGTCCAGGGCTTTTTAATTCACCCCTCCACTTT. Its translation is CASSPGLFNSPLHF.

The chain combines TRBV6-5 with TRBJ1-2; a weak D match, TRBD1 (5 bases). CDR1 MNHEY and CDR2 SVGAGI come from the germline V gene. CDR3 length: 14 amino acids. Trimming pared 6 bases from V and 0 bases from J, leaving 11 bases between. The CDR3 loop is CASSSQQANYGYTF. DNA for the CDR3: TGTGCCAGCAGCTCACAACAGGCTAACTATGGCTACACCTTC.

The sample holds one count of this clone. V usage is TRBV28 and J usage is TRBJ1-3; maybe TRBD1 (6 bases). The CDR3 loop spans 15 amino acids. V was clipped by 5 bases and J by 0 bases, with 11 bases between them. Germline CDR1 reads MDHEN; CDR2 reads SYDVKM. The CDR3 sequence is CASSNDRISGNTIYF. CDR3 DNA sequence: TGTGCCAGCAGTAATGACAGGATCTCTGGAAACACCATATATTTT.

This rearrangement joins TRBV5-5 to TRBJ2-6; D gene ambiguous. Trimming took off 1 base at V and 2 bases at J, with 10 bases between the two ends. This CDR3 is built from 16 residues. From germline, CDR1 is SGHKS and CDR2 YYEKEE (reference sequence). Here the CDR3 reads CASSLILPTGANVLTF. The CDR3 nucleotides read TGTGCCAGCAGCTTGATTTTGCCTACTGGGGCCAACGTCCTGACTTTC.

This CDR3 reads CASSYSSKGDQPQHF. The CDR3 region has the DNA TGTGCCAGCAGTTACTCGTCGAAAGGGGATCAGCCCCAGCATTTT. This chain uses TRBV6-5 with TRBJ1-5; a weak D match, TRBD1 (5 bases). Trimming stripped 0 bases from V and 5 bases from J, with 11 bases between. The CDR3 extends over 15 amino acids. The germline V gene encodes CDR1 MNHEY and CDR2 SVGAGI.

The V call is TRBV14, the J call TRBJ2-7; a weak D match, TRBD2 (6 bases). Germline V gives CDR1 SGHDN, CDR2 FVKESK. This CDR3 spans 15 amino acids. The germline V and J ends were trimmed by 0 bases and 7 bases, with 16 bases remaining between them. As DNA, the CDR3 is TGTGCCAGCAGCCAAGAGAACGGACTACTCGGGGAGCAGTACTTC. Translation: CASSQENGLLGEQYF.

V and J are TRBV5-4 and TRBJ2-6; the D gene is possibly TRBD2 (5 bases). This CDR3 comprises 18 residues. Germline CDR1 SGHNT, CDR2 YYREEE (reference sequence). V was pared by 0 bases and J by 2 bases, with 15 bases between. CDR3 loop: CASSLERGFAAGANVLTF. The CDR3 DNA reads as TGTGCCAGCAGCTTGGAACGGGGATTTGCGGCTGGGGCCAACGTCCTGACTTTC.

The chain carries TRBV6-8 and TRBJ2-4; D ambiguous. This CDR3 comprises 17 residues. Trimming left V 0 bases short and J 9 bases short, with 21 bases between. Germline V gives CDR1 MNHGY, CDR2 SAAAGT. Written as DNA, the CDR3 is TGTGCCAGCAGTTACTCAACGTTCAACGGTCACGCTGGCATTCAGTACTTC. Translating it yields CASSYSTFNGHAGIQYF.

The chain uses TRBV7-9 and TRBJ1-2, with TRBD1 identical over 10 bases. Germline CDR1 SEHNR, CDR2 FQNEAQ (reference sequence). The junction had 7 bases not matched to a gene; V was cut back by 4 bases and J by 8 bases. The length of the CDR3 is 14 residues. The chain's CDR3 is CASSSLRTGGGYTF. The DNA of the CDR3 is TGTGCCAGCAGCTCCCTTAGGACAGGGGGAGGCTACACCTTC.

The rearrangement links TRBV10-1 to TRBJ1-1; maybe TRBD1 (5 bases). CDR3 size: 14 residues. Germline CDR1 and CDR2: WNHNN and SYGVQD (reference sequence). The V end lost 4 bases, the J end lost 3 bases, and 12 bases lay between the germline ends. In nucleotides, the CDR3 is TGCGCCAGCAGTGCGTTTGCGGGGGACACTGAAGCTTTCTTT. It is translated as CASSAFAGDTEAFF.